A selection of T cell receptor beta chains follows, all from one sample in a study of T cell changes during pregnancy in multiple sclerosis. The method was immunoSEQ multiplex PCR; TCRdb's version includes in-frame clones alone and lacks a portion of them. The sample shows more than 55,000 clones, about 91% of them seen only once. Sequenced here: peripheral blood, sampled in the first trimester of pregnancy. Receptors were obtained from a female donor with multiple sclerosis, enrolled in a pregnancy study. Each CDR3 is given with its conserved first and last residue. A D gene is named only where the DNA matches it firmly. The size of a clone is reported for some rows only, either as once, few or many, or as a class for expanded clones.

TRBJ2-1,TRBV11-3,.,TRBD1,CASSLDQLGTGSNEQFF,TGTGCCAGCAGCTTAGATCAATTAGGGACAGGGAGCAATGAGCAGTTCTTC
TRBJ1-1,TRBV5-1,few,.,CASSPQGGGTEAFF,TGCGCCAGCAGTCCACAGGGTGGCGGAACTGAAGCTTTCTTT
TRBJ2-1,TRBV7-3,.,TRBD2,CASSPQLAGDNEQFF,TGTGCCAGCAGCCCCCAGCTAGCGGGGGACAATGAGCAGTTCTTC
TRBJ2-2,TRBV5-4,.,TRBD2,CASSSTGTSGGAITGELFF,TGTGCCAGCAGCTCGACCGGGACTAGCGGGGGGGCTATCACCGGGGAGCTGTTTTTT
TRBJ2-7,TRBV19,.,.,CASQGIVREQYF,TGTGCCAGTCAGGGAATCGTCCGCGAGCAGTACTTC
TRBJ2-7,TRBV19,once,.,CASRSGLPYFEQYF,TGTGCCAGTAGATCGGGACTGCCCTATTTCGAGCAGTACTTC
TRBJ2-4,TRBV5-4,.,TRBD2,CASRGGPGGDIQYF,TGTGCCAGCAGAGGAGGTCCCGGGGGGGACATTCAGTACTTC
TRBJ2-3,TRBV7-2,.,TRBD1,CASSPRQGRDTQYF,TGTGCCAGCAGCCCGCGACAGGGAAGGGATACGCAGTATTTT
TRBJ1-3,TRBV6-5,.,.,CASSLDPPSNTIYF,TGTGCCAGCAGTCTAGACCCCCCGTCCAACACCATATATTTT
TRBJ2-3,TRBV2,.,.,CASSAGRVGTDTQYF,TGTGCCAGCAGTGCGGGCAGGGTGGGCACAGATACGCAGTATTTT
TRBJ1-2,TRBV5-6,.,TRBD1,CASSIRSTGTANYGYTF,TGTGCCAGCAGCATTCGGAGCACCGGGACAGCGAACTATGGCTACACCTTC
TRBJ2-1,TRBV9,.,.,CASSTRAGTGEQFF,TGTGCCAGCAGCACTCGGGCCGGAACGGGGGAGCAGTTCTTC
TRBJ1-4,TRBV19,.,TRBD1,CASSIFATGRNEKLFF,TGTGCCAGTAGTATATTCGCGACAGGGAGAAATGAAAAACTGTTTTTT
TRBJ2-3,TRBV5-4,.,.,CASSRTSTDTQYF,TGTGCCAGCAGCCGTACTAGCACAGATACGCAGTATTTT
TRBJ2-1,TRBV9,.,.,CASSVGDRGNEQFF,TGTGCCAGCAGCGTAGGGGACCGGGGGAATGAGCAGTTCTTC
TRBJ1-6,TRBV9,.,.,CASSVGGANSPLHF,TGTGCCAGCAGCGTAGGCGGGGCTAATTCACCCCTCCACTTT
TRBJ1-1,TRBV30,.,.,CAWSVRRAEAFF,TGTGCCTGGAGTGTCCGGAGAGCTGAAGCTTTCTTT
TRBJ1-6,TRBV7-2,.,TRBD1,CASSPDRVSISSPLHF,TGTGCCAGCAGCCCGGACAGGGTATCAATATCTTCACCCCTCCACTTT
TRBJ2-1,TRBV7-9,.,.,CASGFLAGMREQFF,TGTGCCAGCGGATTCTTAGCCGGGATGAGGGAGCAGTTCTTC
TRBJ1-1,TRBV7-3,.,.,CASSLNEGTEAFF,TGTGCCAGCAGCTTAAACGAGGGCACTGAAGCTTTCTTT
TRBJ2-1,TRBV2,.,TRBD2,CASSSLAGGPVEQFF,TGTGCCAGCAGTTCACTAGCGGGGGGGCCGGTTGAGCAGTTCTTC
TRBJ2-5,TRBV4-3,.,.,CASSQGDLIGGLETQYF,TGCGCCAGCAGCCAAGGAGACCTGATCGGAGGTCTAGAGACCCAGTACTTC
TRBJ2-7,TRBV4-3,.,TRBD2,CASSQDLSGGTYEQYF,TGCGCCAGCAGCCAAGATTTGAGCGGGGGCACCTACGAGCAGTACTTC
TRBJ2-3,TRBV2,.,TRBD1,CASSWGTGSTDTQYF,TGTGCCAGCAGCTGGGGGACAGGGAGCACAGATACGCAGTATTTT
TRBJ1-2,TRBV2,.,TRBD1,CARGQGGSSSSYTF,TGTGCCAGGGGACAGGGCGGCTCCTCTTCCAGCTACACCTTC
TRBJ2-1,TRBV7-2,.,.,CASSLVNAGPNEQFF,TGTGCCAGCAGCTTAGTTAATGCGGGGCCCAATGAGCAGTTCTTC
TRBJ2-7,TRBV5-4,.,.,CASSLDGLYEQYF,TGTGCCAGCAGCTTGGACGGACTTTACGAGCAGTACTTC
TRBJ1-2,TRBV7-2,.,.,CASSSDRTYGYTF,TGTGCCAGCAGCTCCGACAGGACCTATGGCTACACCTTC
TRBJ2-3,TRBV7-2,once,TRBD2,CASSPGTSGWDTQYF,TGTGCCAGCAGCCCAGGGACTAGCGGGTGGGATACGCAGTATTTT
TRBJ2-7,TRBV6-6,.,TRBD1,CASGSDAGGIYEQYF,TGTGCCAGCGGATCGGACGCAGGGGGAATTTACGAGCAGTACTTC
TRBJ2-3,TRBV12-5,.,TRBD1,CASGTGGRTDTQYF,TGTGCTAGTGGTACAGGGGGCAGGACAGATACGCAGTATTTT
TRBJ2-7,TRBV27,.,TRBD1,CASSRQGITYEQYF,TGTGCCAGCAGTCGACAGGGGATAACCTACGAGCAGTACTTC
TRBJ1-1,TRBV14,few,.,CASSVVNTEAFF,TGTGCCAGTTCAGTGGTGAACACTGAAGCTTTCTTT
TRBJ1-2,TRBV19,.,TRBD1,CASTRTGVYYGYTF,TGTGCCAGTACCCGGACAGGGGTTTACTATGGCTACACCTTC